This T cell receptor (beta chain) was observed in a study of shared clonotypes between healthy human individuals. Only in-frame clones appear in the TCRdb table, and some are missing; sequencing was by immunoSEQ multiplex PCR. This table holds some 900,000 clones, approximately 80% found once. The germline gives CDR1 SGHKS, CDR2 YYEKEE (reference sequence). V shed 2 bases and J shed 3 bases, with 5 bases lying between them. CDR3 length: 12 residues. Input material: memory CD4+ T cells sorted from blood. Indicated subset: CD45RA-negative fraction. This chain joins TRBV5-5 and TRBJ1-1; no clear D. This receptor was obtained from a man younger than 35 in good health. The CDR3 sequence is CASSFLDTEAFF. DNA for the CDR3: TGTGCCAGCAGCTTTTTGGACACTGAAGCTTTCTTT.